Described below is a single TCR beta chain sequence and its context. Method: immunoSEQ multiplex PCR; TCRdb's copy keeps in-frame clones and lacks some. Of tens of thousands of clones listed, about 86% are singletons. V lost 1 base and J lost 3, with 10 bases in between. CDR3 length: 15 residues. Germline lookup yields CDR1 MNHNS and CDR2 SASEGT. The data originate from a study of blood T cell repertoires in COVID-19. Overall study: Samples of COVID-19 (acute and convalescent) were obtained from the United States, Italy and Spain.

The chain uses TRBV6-1 and TRBJ1-5, with D uncertain. Sequencing input: peripheral blood. This TCR came from a human donor with acute or convalescent COVID-19. The donor label of this sample is uncertain. The CDR3 here is CASSEGTDFNQPQHF. CDR3 DNA: TGTGCCAGCAGTGAAGGGACGGACTTCAATCAGCCCCAGCATTTT.